This T cell receptor beta chain was sequenced for a study of neoadjuvant nivolumab and ipilimumab in lung cancer (TCRdb year 2020). Looking at the study overall: Intravenous nivolumab was dosed at 3 mg/kg on days 1, 15 and 29, and in the combination arm ipilimumab 1 mg/kg was added on day 1 only. TCR repertoires in pretherapy (baseline) peripheral blood were compared with TCR repertoires in tumors resected at surgery after neoadjuvant immune checkpoint blockade. Seven patients had matched pretherapy and resected tumor pairs analyzed, with four treated with nivolumab and three with nivolumab plus ipilimumab. The primary endpoint of the trial was the rate of major pathologic response (MPR) in the intention-to-treat population of each study arm. In the trial, nearly 45 patients with operable NSCLC were treated, of whom some 23 were randomized to nivolumab monotherapy and some 20 to nivolumab plus ipilimumab. Study-wide findings and limitations: Compared with tumor-adjacent uninvolved lung, resected tumors had greater TCR richness and clonality, and increases showed up in more of the dual-therapy-treated tumors. TCR sequencing was performed in a small number of samples. There was no significant correlation between TCR clonality and pathologic tumor regression, and just a single major-pathologic-response sample was available for the clonality-regression analysis. A positive correlation was observed between pretherapy blood TCR richness and richness in tumors resected after neoadjuvant therapy (Spearman R ≈ 0.82). From pretherapy to surgery, increases in tumor T-cell richness and clonality were observed in three of three dual-therapy tumors but in only two of four nivolumab-treated tumors.

The library was built by means of the immunoSEQ multiplex PCR assay. The published analysis was carried out like this. Richness and clonality were used to summarize the repertoires, and clones that significantly expanded or contracted between pre- and post-therapy samples were identified. TCRdb holds this immuneACCESS table with in-frame rearrangements only. Some clones are missing; in checked studies, unresolved V genes explain under half, and the rest has no known cause. V, J and clone size reflect that table, while D and trimming were determined from the DNA. The sample profile shows some 13,000 clones; 65% to 75% of them were found once. Approximately 26% of the sample goes to the ten largest clones. The time point label here, explained by the study, means: at surgical resection after neoadjuvant nivolumab +/- ipilimumab. Samples came from the phase 2 randomized NEOSTAR trial, which tested neoadjuvant nivolumab or nivolumab plus ipilimumab followed by surgery in operable NSCLC.

Concerning this clone: No antigen is known for it. Base qualities were left out, and no much larger clone turns up one base away.

V lost 6 bases and J lost 4 bases, and the count of bases not matched to a germline gene is 9. The CDR3 has 15 amino acids, counting the end cysteine and phenylalanine. CDR3 DNA only is kept here, 45 bases in frame from base 1. CDR1 is given as SQVTM and CDR2 as ANQGSEA, both from the germline V gene. This chain joins TRBV29-1 to TRBJ2-1; TRBD2 matches 10 bases in the middle. Source: peripheral blood, taken after neoadjuvant nivolumab, alone or with ipilimumab, at or shortly before surgery. The clonotype was recovered from an adult with non-small cell lung cancer. The CDR3 sequence is CSVNTLAGQYNEQFF. The nucleotide sequence is given as TGCAGCGTCAACACACTAGCGGGACAATACAATGAGCAGTTCTTC.